The 16 T cell receptor beta chains below come from one sample, sequenced in a study of type 1 regulatory T cells. Findings and caveats of the study: Compared with non-Tr1 cells, Tr1 cells showed a narrower TCR repertoire.

No antigens are known for them. TCRdb independently ran MiXCR on the reads; one entry per CDR3 protein. The profile shows about 71,000 distinct CDR3 sequences, roughly 20% of them singletons. The sample comprised cultured type 1 regulatory T (Tr1) cells, either the whole culture or a sorted fraction (not recorded which). The receptors here all came from a human donor in good health.

This clonotype qualifies as medium-sized. The chain links TRBV18 to TRBJ2-3; D perhaps matches TRBD1 (6 bases). The CDR3 sequence is 14 residues long. Trimming pared 10 bases from V and 5 bases from J, leaving 19 bases between. Germline CDR1 KGHSH, CDR2 LQKENI. The chain's CDR3 is CATQGTGVRDTQYF. CDR3 bases: TGTGCCACCCAGGGGACGGGCGTTCGAGATACGCAGTATTTT.

This clonotype was observed a few times. The V call is TRBV7-2, the J call TRBJ2-3; 8 bases line up with TRBD2. After removal of 1 base from V and 2 bases from J, the junction contained 2 bases not matched to a gene. CDR1 SGHTA and CDR2 FQGNSA come from the germline V gene. The CDR3 spans 15 residues. The CDR3 protein is CASSLDGRATDTQYF. In DNA, the CDR3 is TGTGCCAGCAGCTTAGACGGGAGGGCCACAGATACGCAGTATTTT.

This clonotype showed up many times. This chain connects TRBV4-2 to TRBJ2-1; the D gene is possibly TRBD2 (6 bases). Trimming pared 3 bases from V and 4 bases from J, leaving 13 bases between. Germline-derived CDR1 and CDR2 are LGHNA and YNFKEQ. The CDR3 spans 15 residues. DNA for the CDR3: TGTGCCAGCAGCCACTGGAGGGGAACTTACAATGAGCAGTTCTTC. It is translated as CASSHWRGTYNEQFF.

This chain joins TRBV15 and TRBJ2-1; D is undetermined. The length of the CDR3 is 13 residues. CDR1 is LNHNV and CDR2 is YYDKDF in the germline V gene (reference sequence). V gave up 0 bases and J gave up 9 bases, with 9 bases separating them. The CDR3 bases are TGTGCCACCAGCAGAGATCGGATAGGTGAGCAGTTCTTC. This sequence encodes CATSRDRIGEQFF. The whole variable domain, remainder taken from reference TRBV15 and TRBJ2-1, is DAMVIQNPRYQVTQFGKPVTLSCSQTLNHNVMYWYQQKSSQAPKLLFHYYDKDFNNEADTPDNFQSRRPNTSFCFLDIRSPGLGDTAMYLCATSRDRIGEQFFGPGTRLTVL.

This chain connects TRBV3-1 to TRBJ2-1; D uncertain. Looked up from germline, CDR1 is LGHDT and CDR2 is YNNKEL (reference sequence). Trimming took 6 bases from V and 2 from J, leaving 8 bases between them. The CDR3 has 13 amino acids. The CDR3 region is CASSLPPYNEQFF. In DNA, the CDR3 is TGTGCCAGCAGTCTACCCCCCTACAATGAGCAGTTCTTC.

This chain joins TRBV30 and TRBJ1-5, with unresolved D. The CDR3 extends over 13 amino acids. The V gene lost 3 bases and the J gene lost 7 bases, with 13 bases spanning the gap. Germline CDR1 reads GTSNPN; CDR2 reads SVGIG (reference sequence). Written as DNA, the CDR3 is TGTGCCTGGAGCCCTCCGGGGTTCCAGCCCCAGCATTTT. Protein sequence: CAWSPPGFQPQHF. The full variable domain, with the rest looked up from reference TRBV30 and TRBJ1-5, is SQTIHQWPATLVQPVGSPLSLECTVEGTSNPNLYWYRQAAGRGLQLLFYSVGIGQISSEVPQNLSASRPQDRQFILSSKKLLLSDSGFYLCAWSPPGFQPQHFGDGTRLSIL.

V gene TRBV30 combines with J gene TRBJ2-2; TRBD2 is a possible D gene (6 bases). Germline assignment: CDR1 GTSNPN and CDR2 SVGIG (reference sequence). The CDR3 is 16 residues long. V was cut by 4 bases and J by 7 bases, with 22 bases left in between. DNA for the CDR3: TGTGCCTGGACCGCGGGGCCAGCTAGAGGGTTCGGGGAGCTGTTTTTT. It encodes CAWTAGPARGFGELFF.

The rearrangement uses TRBV7-3 and TRBJ2-1; D possibly corresponds to TRBD2 (5 bases). Trimming shortened V by 5 bases and J by 1 base, and 24 bases separated the two germline ends. CDR1 and CDR2 (germline): SGHTA, FQGTGA. The CDR3 length is 19 residues. The CDR3, as DNA: TGTGCCAGCAGCCCGGGAAGAGAGAAAAGTCCCATTTCCTACAATGAGCAGTTCTTC. Protein product: CASSPGREKSPISYNEQFF.

This chain connects TRBV7-9 to TRBJ2-1, with D uncertain. The CDR3 consists of 14 residues. Trimming left V 5 bases short and J 4 bases short, with 12 bases between. The V gene's germline CDR1 is SEHNR and CDR2 FQNEAQ (reference sequence). The CDR3 loop reads CASSPRVRYNEQFF. For the CDR3, the DNA is TGTGCCAGCAGCCCTAGGGTCAGATACAATGAGCAGTTCTTC. The full variable domain, completed using reference TRBV7-9 and TRBJ2-1, is DTGVSQNPRHKITKRGQNVTFRCDPISEHNRLYWYRQTLGQGPEFLTYFQNEAQLEKSRLLSDRFSAERPKGSFSTLEIQRTEQGDSAMYLCASSPRVRYNEQFFGPGTRLTVL.

This clonotype was picked up a small number of times. The rearrangement joins TRBV7-2 to TRBJ2-7, with 8 bases fitting TRBD2. This CDR3 comprises 15 residues. Germline-derived CDR1 and CDR2 are SGHTA and FQGNSA. The trim removed 2 bases at V and 7 bases at J, leaving 10 bases unmatched. Written as DNA, the CDR3 is TGTGCCAGCAGCTTACCGAGCGGGAGCATGGGGGAGCAGTACTTC. Protein: CASSLPSGSMGEQYF.

This clonotype was observed a few times. The DNA of the CDR3 is TGTGCCAGCAGCTCAACAGGGGCGTACTACGAGCAGTACTTC. It is translated as CASSSTGAYYEQYF. The chain combines TRBV12-3 or TRBV12-4 with TRBJ2-7; 7 nucleotides agree with TRBD1. This CDR3 has 14 residues. Unmatched junction bases numbered 8, after V lost 6 bases and J lost 3 bases.

This clonotype was picked up a small number of times. J is TRBJ2-5 and V is TRBV7-2; weak D call: TRBD2 (6 bases). This CDR3 is built from 15 residues. The V gene's germline CDR1 is SGHTA and CDR2 FQGNSA. Trimming removed 2 bases at V and 2 bases at J, with 12 bases between. The CDR3 DNA is TGTGCCAGCAGCTTACGGGGACTTCCACAAGAGACCCAGTACTTC. This sequence encodes CASSLRGLPQETQYF.

This clonotype was detected only a few times. The J gene is TRBJ2-7, the V gene TRBV20-1, with D unresolved. Germline CDR1 DFQATT, CDR2 SNEGSKA (reference sequence). There are 13 residues in the CDR3. Trimming took off 4 bases at V and 2 bases at J, with 12 bases between the two ends. The chain's CDR3 is CSATDPTPYEQYF. The CDR3 region has the DNA TGCAGTGCTACCGACCCAACTCCCTACGAGCAGTACTTC.

The V call is TRBV19, the J call TRBJ1-5; TRBD1 matches at 7 bases. J gave up 1 base and V 1 base, and 4 bases lay outside the gene matches. Germline V gene data show CDR1 as LNHDA and CDR2 as SQIVND (reference sequence). The CDR3 consists of 16 residues. The CDR3 protein is CASSIGETGSNQPQHF. The DNA of the CDR3 is TGTGCCAGTAGTATAGGGGAGACAGGGAGCAATCAGCCCCAGCATTTT.

This clonotype has more than one count but fewer than ten. The J gene is TRBJ2-3, the V gene TRBV5-1; 7 bases map to TRBD1. V was clipped by 4 bases and J by 6 bases; unmatched bases: 8. The CDR3 consists of 14 residues. The germline V gene has CDR1 SGHRS and CDR2 YFSETQ. The CDR3 loop is CASSRDGTEDTQYF. As DNA, the CDR3 is TGCGCCAGCAGCCGCGACGGGACAGAGGATACGCAGTATTTT.

This clonotype was detected many times. The V and J genes are TRBV7-2 and TRBJ2-7; D gene uncertain. The V gene's germline CDR1 is SGHTA and CDR2 FQGNSA. The CDR3 extends over 11 amino acids. Trimming cost V 5 bases and J 3 bases, with 5 bases left between them. The CDR3 DNA follows: TGTGCCAGCAGCGACCGCTACGAGCAGTACTTC. It is translated as CASSDRYEQYF.